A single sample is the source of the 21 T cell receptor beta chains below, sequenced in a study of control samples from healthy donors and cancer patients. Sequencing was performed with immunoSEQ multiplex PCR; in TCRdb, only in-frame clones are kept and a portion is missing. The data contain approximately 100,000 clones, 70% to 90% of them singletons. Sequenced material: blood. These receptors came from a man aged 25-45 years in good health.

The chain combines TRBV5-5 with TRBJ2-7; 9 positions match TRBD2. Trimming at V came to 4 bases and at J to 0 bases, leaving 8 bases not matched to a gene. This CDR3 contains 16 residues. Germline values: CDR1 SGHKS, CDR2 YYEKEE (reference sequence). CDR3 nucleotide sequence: TGTGCCAGCAGCCCCTTATGGACTAGCGACTCCTACGAGCAGTACTTC. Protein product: CASSPLWTSDSYEQYF.

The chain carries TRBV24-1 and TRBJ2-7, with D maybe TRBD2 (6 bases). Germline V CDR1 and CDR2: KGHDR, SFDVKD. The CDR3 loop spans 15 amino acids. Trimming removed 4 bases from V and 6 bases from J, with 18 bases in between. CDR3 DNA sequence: TGTGCCACCAGTGAGTCCGGGACGGGGGATTCCGAGCAGTACTTC. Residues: CATSESGTGDSEQYF.

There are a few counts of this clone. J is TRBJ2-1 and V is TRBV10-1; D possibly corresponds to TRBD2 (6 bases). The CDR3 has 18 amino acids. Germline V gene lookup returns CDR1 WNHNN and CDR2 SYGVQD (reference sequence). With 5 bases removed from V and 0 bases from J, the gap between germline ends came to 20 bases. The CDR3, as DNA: TGCGCCAGCAGTTCGGGCCGGGACTCACAGAGCTCCTACAATGAGCAGTTCTTC. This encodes CASSSGRDSQSSYNEQFF.

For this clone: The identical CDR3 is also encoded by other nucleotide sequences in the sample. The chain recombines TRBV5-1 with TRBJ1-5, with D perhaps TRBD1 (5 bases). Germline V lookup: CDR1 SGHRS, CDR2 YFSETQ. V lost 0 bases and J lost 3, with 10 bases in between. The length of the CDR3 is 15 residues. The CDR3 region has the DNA TGCGCCAGCAGCTTGGAGGGACTGACCAATCAGCCCCAGCATTTT. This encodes CASSLEGLTNQPQHF.

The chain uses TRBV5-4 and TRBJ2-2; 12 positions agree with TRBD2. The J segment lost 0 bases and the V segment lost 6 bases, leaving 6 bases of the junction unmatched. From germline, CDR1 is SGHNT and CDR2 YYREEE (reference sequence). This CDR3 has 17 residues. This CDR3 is CASNLAGGASNTGELFF. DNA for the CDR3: TGTGCCAGCAATCTAGCGGGAGGGGCCTCGAACACCGGGGAGCTGTTTTTT.

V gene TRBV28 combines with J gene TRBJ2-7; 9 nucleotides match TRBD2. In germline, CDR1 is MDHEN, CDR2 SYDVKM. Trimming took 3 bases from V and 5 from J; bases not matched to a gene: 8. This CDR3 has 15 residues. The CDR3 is CASSLWGLARHEQYF. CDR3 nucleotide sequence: TGTGCCAGCAGTTTGTGGGGACTAGCTAGGCACGAGCAGTACTTC.

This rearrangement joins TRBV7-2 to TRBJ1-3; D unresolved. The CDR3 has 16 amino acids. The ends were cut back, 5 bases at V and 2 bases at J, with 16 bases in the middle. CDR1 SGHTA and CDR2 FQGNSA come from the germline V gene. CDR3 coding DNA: TGTGCCAGCAGCCTGGACGGACCAGGCGCTGGAAACACCATATATTTT. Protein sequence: CASSLDGPGAGNTIYF.

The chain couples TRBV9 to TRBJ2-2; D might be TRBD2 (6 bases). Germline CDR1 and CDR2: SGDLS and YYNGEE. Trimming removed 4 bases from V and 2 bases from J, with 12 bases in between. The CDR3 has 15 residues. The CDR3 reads CASSPRTTNTGELFF. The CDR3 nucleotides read TGTGCCAGCAGCCCGAGGACTACCAACACCGGGGAGCTGTTTTTT.

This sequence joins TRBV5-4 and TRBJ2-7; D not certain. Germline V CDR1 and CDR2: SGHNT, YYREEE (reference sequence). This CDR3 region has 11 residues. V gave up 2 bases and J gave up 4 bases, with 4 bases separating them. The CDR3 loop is CASSLGYEQYF. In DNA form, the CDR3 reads TGTGCCAGCAGCTTAGGGTACGAGCAGTACTTC.

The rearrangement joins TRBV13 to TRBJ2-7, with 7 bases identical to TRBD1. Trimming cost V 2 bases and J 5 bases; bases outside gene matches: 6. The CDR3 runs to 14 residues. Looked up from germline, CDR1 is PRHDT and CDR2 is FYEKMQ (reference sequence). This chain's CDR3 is CASSLTDRAHEQYF. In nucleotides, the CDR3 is TGTGCCAGCAGCTTAACAGACAGGGCCCACGAGCAGTACTTC.

The CDR3 reads CASAFDPSSYEQYF. Written as DNA, the CDR3 is TGCGCCAGCGCGTTCGACCCGAGCTCCTACGAGCAGTACTTC. This chain joins TRBV5-1 and TRBJ2-7; D call uncertain. There are 14 residues in the CDR3. V gave up 7 bases and J gave up 0 bases, with 14 bases separating them. Germline assignment: CDR1 SGHRS and CDR2 YFSETQ.

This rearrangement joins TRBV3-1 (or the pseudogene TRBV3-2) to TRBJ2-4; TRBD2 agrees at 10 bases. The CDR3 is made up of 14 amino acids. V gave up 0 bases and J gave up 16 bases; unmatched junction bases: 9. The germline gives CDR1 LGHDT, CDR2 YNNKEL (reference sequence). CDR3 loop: CASSQDFLAGVAYF. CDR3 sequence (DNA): TGTGCCAGCAGCCAAGATTTCCTAGCGGGAGTCGCATACTTC.

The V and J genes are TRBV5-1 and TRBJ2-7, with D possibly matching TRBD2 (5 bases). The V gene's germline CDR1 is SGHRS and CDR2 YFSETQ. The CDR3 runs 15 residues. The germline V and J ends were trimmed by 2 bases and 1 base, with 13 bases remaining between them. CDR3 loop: CASSLESGVSYEQYF. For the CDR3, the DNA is TGCGCCAGCAGCTTAGAGAGCGGAGTTTCCTACGAGCAGTACTTC.

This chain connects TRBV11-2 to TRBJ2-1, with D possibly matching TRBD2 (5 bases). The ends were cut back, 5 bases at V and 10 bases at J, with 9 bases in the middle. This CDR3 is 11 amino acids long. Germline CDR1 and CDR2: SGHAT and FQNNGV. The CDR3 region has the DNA TGTGCCAGCAGCCTACAGCGGGAGCAGTTCTTC. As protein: CASSLQREQFF.

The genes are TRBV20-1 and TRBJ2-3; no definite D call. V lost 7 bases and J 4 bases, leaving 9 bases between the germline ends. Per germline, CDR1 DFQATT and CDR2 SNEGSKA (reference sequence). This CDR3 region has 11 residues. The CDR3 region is CSGGGSDTQYF. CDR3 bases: TGCAGTGGGGGTGGGTCAGATACGCAGTATTTT.

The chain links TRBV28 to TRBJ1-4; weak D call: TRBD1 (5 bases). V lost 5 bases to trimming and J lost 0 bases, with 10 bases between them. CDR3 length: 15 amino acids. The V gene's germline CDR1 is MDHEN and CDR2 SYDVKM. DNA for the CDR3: TGTGCCAGCAGTCCCGGAGGGGCAACTAATGAAAAACTGTTTTTT. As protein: CASSPGGATNEKLFF. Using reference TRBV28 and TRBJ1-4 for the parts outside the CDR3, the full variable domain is DVKVTQSSRYLVKRTGEKVFLECVQDMDHENMFWYRQDPGLGLRLIYFSYDVKMKEKGDIPEGYSVSREKKERFSLILESASTNQTSMYLCASSPGGATNEKLFFGSGTQLSVL.

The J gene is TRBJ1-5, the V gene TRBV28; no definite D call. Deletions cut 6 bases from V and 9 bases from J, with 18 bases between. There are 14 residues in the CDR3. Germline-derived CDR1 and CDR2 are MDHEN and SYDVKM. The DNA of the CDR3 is TGTGCCAGCAGCGCCACGCGAGTAACCGGGCCCCAGCATTTT. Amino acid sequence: CASSATRVTGPQHF.

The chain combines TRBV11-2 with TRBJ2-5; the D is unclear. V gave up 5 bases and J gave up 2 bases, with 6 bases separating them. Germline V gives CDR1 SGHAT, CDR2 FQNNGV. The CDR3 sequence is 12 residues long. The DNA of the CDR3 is TGTGCCAGCAGCACAGAGCAAGAGACCCAGTACTTC. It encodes CASSTEQETQYF.

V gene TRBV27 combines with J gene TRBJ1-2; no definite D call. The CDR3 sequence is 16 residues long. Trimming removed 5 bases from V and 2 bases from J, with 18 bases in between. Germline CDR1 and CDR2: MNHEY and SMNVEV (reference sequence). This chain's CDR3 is CASSPTPRGYNYGYTF. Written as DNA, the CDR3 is TGTGCCAGCAGTCCGACCCCGAGAGGGTACAACTATGGCTACACCTTC.

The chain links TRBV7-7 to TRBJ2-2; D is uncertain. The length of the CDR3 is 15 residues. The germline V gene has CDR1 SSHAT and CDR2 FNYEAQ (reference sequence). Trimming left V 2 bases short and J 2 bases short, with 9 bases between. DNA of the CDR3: TGTGCCAGCAGCTTAATAGGGTACAACACCGGGGAGCTGTTTTTT. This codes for CASSLIGYNTGELFF. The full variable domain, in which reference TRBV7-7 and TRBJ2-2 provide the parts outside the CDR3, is GAGVSQSPRYKVTKRGQDVTLRCDPISSHATLYWYQQALGQGPEFLTYFNYEAQPDKSGLPSDRFSAERPEGSISTLTIQRTEQRDSAMYRCASSLIGYNTGELFFGEGSRLTVL.

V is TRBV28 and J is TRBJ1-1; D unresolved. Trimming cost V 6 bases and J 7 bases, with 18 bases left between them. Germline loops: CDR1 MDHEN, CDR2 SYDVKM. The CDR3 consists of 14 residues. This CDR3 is CASSLTRATHEAFF. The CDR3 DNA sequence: TGTGCCAGCAGCCTAACAAGGGCGACACATGAAGCTTTCTTT. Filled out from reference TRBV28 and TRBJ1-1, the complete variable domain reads DVKVTQSSRYLVKRTGEKVFLECVQDMDHENMFWYRQDPGLGLRLIYFSYDVKMKEKGDIPEGYSVSREKKERFSLILESASTNQTSMYLCASSLTRATHEAFFGQGTRLTVV.